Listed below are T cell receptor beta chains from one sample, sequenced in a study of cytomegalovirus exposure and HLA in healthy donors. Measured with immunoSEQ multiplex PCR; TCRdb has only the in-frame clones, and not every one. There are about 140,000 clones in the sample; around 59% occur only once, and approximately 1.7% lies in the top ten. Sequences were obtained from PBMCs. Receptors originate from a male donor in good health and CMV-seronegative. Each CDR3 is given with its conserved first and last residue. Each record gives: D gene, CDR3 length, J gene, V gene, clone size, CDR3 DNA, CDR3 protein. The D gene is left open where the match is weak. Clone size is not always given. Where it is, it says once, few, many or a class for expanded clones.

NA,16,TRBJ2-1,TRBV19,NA,TGTGCCAGTAGTCCTGACAGGAGATACAGATACAATGAGCAGTTCTTC,CASSPDRRYRYNEQFF
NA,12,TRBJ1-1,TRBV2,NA,TGTGCCAGCAGTGAGCAGGCCACTGAAGCTTTCTTT,CASSEQATEAFF
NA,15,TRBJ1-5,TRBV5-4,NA,TGTGCCAGCAGCTTGGGGGGGCTCCTCAATCAGCCCCAGCATTTT,CASSLGGLLNQPQHF
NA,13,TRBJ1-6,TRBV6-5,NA,TGTGCCAGCAGTTACAGCGGGAGTTCACCCCTCCACTTT,CASSYSGSSPLHF
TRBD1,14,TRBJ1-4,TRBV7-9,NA,TGTGCCAGCAGCCCGACAGGGGCCAATGAAAAACTGTTTTTT,CASSPTGANEKLFF
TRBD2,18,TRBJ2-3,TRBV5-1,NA,TGCGCCAGCAGCTCGGGACTAGCGGGGGGTCTCTCGGGAGATACGCAGTATTTT,CASSSGLAGGLSGDTQYF
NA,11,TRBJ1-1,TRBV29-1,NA,TGCAGCGAACAGGTGAACACTGAAGCTTTCTTT,CSEQVNTEAFF
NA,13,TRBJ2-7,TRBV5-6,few,TGTGCCAGCAGCTCGCAGGTTTCCTACGAGCAGTACTTC,CASSSQVSYEQYF
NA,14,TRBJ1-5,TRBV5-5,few,TGTGCCAGCAGCTGGGGAGGGGGTAATCAGCCCCAGCATTTT,CASSWGGGNQPQHF
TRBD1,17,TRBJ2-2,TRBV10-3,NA,TGTGCCATCAGTGGAAAAGGGGGCAAGGGTAACACCGGGGAGCTGTTTTTT,CAISGKGGKGNTGELFF
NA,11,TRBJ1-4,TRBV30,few,TGTGCCTGGGCGTTAAATGAAAAACTGTTTTTT,CAWALNEKLFF
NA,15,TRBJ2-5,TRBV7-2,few,TGTGCCAGCAGCCCTCAACCCGGGGACCAAGAGACCCAGTACTTC,CASSPQPGDQETQYF
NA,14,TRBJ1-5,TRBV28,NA,TGTGCCAGCAGTCTTAACCTAGGGGGACAGCCCCAGCATTTT,CASSLNLGGQPQHF
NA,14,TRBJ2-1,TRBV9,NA,TGTGCCAGCAGCGTAGACCCAAACGGGGGAACTGAGTTCTTC,CASSVDPNGGTEFF
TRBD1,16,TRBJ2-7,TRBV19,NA,TGTGCCAGTAGGCACTACAGGGGGCCCGACTCCTACGAGCAGTACTTC,CASRHYRGPDSYEQYF
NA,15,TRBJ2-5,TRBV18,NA,TGTGCCAGCTCACCAATTCCCGGGTCGCTGGAGACCCAGTACTTC,CASSPIPGSLETQYF
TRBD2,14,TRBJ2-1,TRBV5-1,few,TGCGCCAGCAGCGCGGGACTAGCGGGGGATGAGCAGTTCTTC,CASSAGLAGDEQFF
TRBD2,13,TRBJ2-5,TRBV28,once,TGTGCCATTACCCGGGGGGGGCAAGAGACCCAGTACTTC,CAITRGGQETQYF
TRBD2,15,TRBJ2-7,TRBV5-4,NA,TGTGCCAGCAGCCCCAGACTAGCGGGGAGCTACGAGCAGTACTTC,CASSPRLAGSYEQYF
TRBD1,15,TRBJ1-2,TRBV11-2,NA,TGTGCCAGCAGCTTAGACTCCGGACAGGCAAGAGGGTACACCTTC,CASSLDSGQARGYTF
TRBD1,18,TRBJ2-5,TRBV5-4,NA,TGTGCCAGCAGCCCGAAAAGGGTGGGGACAGAAGAAAGGTTGGCCCAGTACTTC,CASSPKRVGTEERLAQYF
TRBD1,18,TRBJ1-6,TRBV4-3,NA,TGCGCCAGCAGCCAAGCTGCGGACAGGAGCTCCTATAATTCACCCCTCCACTTT,CASSQAADRSSYNSPLHF
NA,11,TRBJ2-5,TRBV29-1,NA,TGCAGCGTTGAAGCCGGACAAGGGCAGTACTTC,CSVEAGQGQYF
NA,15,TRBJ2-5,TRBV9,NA,TGTGCCAGCAGCGAGACCCCAAGGGGCTCAGAGACCCAGTACTTC,CASSETPRGSETQYF
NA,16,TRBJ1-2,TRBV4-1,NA,TGCGCCAGCAGCCAAGTATTGACTGGAGGGGTGCATGGCTACACCTTC,CASSQVLTGGVHGYTF
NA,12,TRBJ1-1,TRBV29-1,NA,TGCAGCGTTGAACAACAGTACACTGAAGCTTTCTTT,CSVEQQYTEAFF
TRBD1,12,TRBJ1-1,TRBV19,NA,TGTGCCAGTAGGATACAGGGGGCTGAAGCTTTCTTT,CASRIQGAEAFF